The 2 T cell receptor beta chains below come from one sample, sequenced in a study of T-cell reconstitution after alpha-beta-depleted transplantation in children (dated by TCRdb to 2015 to 2016). The treatment or condition label corresponds to: allogeneic hematopoietic cell transplantation with graft depleted of TCRalphabeta T cells and CD19 B cells. The library was produced with PCR. The sample was run on an Illumina HiSeq 2500. Molecular barcoding was employed in the preparation of TCR libraries, with unique molecular identifiers being used to normalize TCRbeta repertoire quantification. TCRdb reran the public reads through fastp at Q25 and MiXCR, keeping productive beta chains. Rows merge per CDR3 protein into single entries with the most common DNA and genes. The sample includes approximately 350,000 distinct CDR3 sequences, with about 17% observed a single time. Clones ranked in the top ten supply about 41% of the sample.

The input for sequencing was PBMCs, mostly from graft donor cells, taken 360 days after TCRalphabeta/CD19-depleted stem cell transplant. The receptors shown here come from a male patient aged 2-10 years who had a stem cell transplant for acute lymphoblastic leukemia, so the T cells may come from the graft donor.

This clonotype was picked up a small number of times. The V call is TRBV5-6, the J call TRBJ2-7, with D perhaps TRBD2 (6 bases). V lost 4 bases and J 2 bases, leaving 10 bases between the germline ends. The CDR3 sequence is 13 residues long. CDR1 SGHDT and CDR2 YYEEEE come from the germline V gene. The CDR3 reads CASSIGGPYEQYF. For the CDR3, the DNA is TGTGCCAGCAGCATCGGGGGTCCCTACGAGCAGTACTTC.

The chain couples TRBV6-2 or TRBV6-3 to TRBJ2-1; TRBD2 aligns across 15 bases. The junction had 5 bases not matched to a gene; V was cut back by 5 bases and J by 3 bases. CDR3 size: 17 residues. The germline CDR1 and CDR2 sequences are MNHEY and SVGEGT. CDR3 coding DNA: TGTGCCAGCAGTGGACTAGCGGGAGGGCCTCTCTACAATGAGCAGTTCTTC. Encoded protein: CASSGLAGGPLYNEQFF.